This TCR beta chain was profiled in a study of T cells in Graves' hyperthyroidism and ophthalmopathy. The source material, RNA transcripts, was used to amplify TCR beta CDR3 regions. HTBI primers drove first-round RT-PCR of the TCR CDR3. TCRdb fed the multiplex PCR reads into MiXCR, producing one record per CDR3 protein. The table lists around 300,000 distinct CDR3 sequences, 10% to 15% of them singletons, with 7.8% in the top ten. Germline CDR1 is GTSNPN and CDR2 is SVGIG (reference sequence). The trim removed 2 bases at V and 2 bases at J, leaving 7 bases unmatched. The CDR3 sequence is 15 residues long.

The chain links TRBV30 to TRBJ2-7; 9 bases align to TRBD2. The source is a woman in her 30s with Graves' hyperthyroidism that later progressed to Graves' ophthalmopathy. Source material: blood. The CDR3 region has the DNA TGTGCCTGGAGTTTCCCTAGCGGGACCCCCTACGAGCAGTACTTC. Translating gives CAWSFPSGTPYEQYF.